The text below deals with one T cell receptor (beta chain). Libraries were prepared by immunoSEQ multiplex PCR; TCRdb keeps only in-frame clonotypes and omits some of them. Of 2 million or so clones detected, about 95% appear once; the ten largest clones hold 0.13%. This specimen comes from a study of shared clonotypes between healthy human individuals. In the study overall: A couple of female and a few male donors aged 18 to 49 were enrolled.

Germline V gives CDR1 SNHLY, CDR2 FYNNEI. The CDR3 totals 15 residues. V dropped 7 bases and J dropped 4 bases, with 19 bases sitting between them. The chain employs TRBV2 and TRBJ1-2; TRBD1 might be the D (5 bases). The sample comprised naive CD4+ T cells sorted from blood. Sample subset: CD45RA+ positively selected. This TCR was recovered from a man aged 18 to 29 in good health. CDR3 protein: CASNRVGTAPYGYTF. CDR3 sequence (DNA): TGTGCCAGCAATAGGGTCGGGACCGCGCCCTATGGCTACACCTTC.